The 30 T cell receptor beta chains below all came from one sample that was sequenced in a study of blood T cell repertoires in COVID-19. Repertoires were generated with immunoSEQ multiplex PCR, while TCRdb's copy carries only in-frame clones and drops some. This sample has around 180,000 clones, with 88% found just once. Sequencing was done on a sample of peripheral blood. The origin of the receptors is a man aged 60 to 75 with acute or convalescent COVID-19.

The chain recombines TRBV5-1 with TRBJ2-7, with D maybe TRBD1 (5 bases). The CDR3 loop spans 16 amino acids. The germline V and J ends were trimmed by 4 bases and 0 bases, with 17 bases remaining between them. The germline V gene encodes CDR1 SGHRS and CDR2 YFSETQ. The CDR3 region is CASSDSLAISSYEQYF. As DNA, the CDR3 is TGCGCCAGCAGCGACAGTTTAGCAATTAGCTCCTACGAGCAGTACTTC.

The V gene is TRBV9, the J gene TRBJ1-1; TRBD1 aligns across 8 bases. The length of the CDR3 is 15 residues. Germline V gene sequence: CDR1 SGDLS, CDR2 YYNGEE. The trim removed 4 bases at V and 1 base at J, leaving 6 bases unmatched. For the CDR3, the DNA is TGTGCCAGCAGCCCCCCCGGGACAGGGAACACTGAAGCTTTCTTT. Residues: CASSPPGTGNTEAFF.

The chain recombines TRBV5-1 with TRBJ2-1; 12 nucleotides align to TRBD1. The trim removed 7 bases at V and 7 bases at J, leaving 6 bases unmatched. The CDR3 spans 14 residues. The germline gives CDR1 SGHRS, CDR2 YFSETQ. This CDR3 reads CASRRDRGRNEQFF. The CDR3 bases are TGCGCCAGCCGACGGGACAGGGGGCGGAATGAGCAGTTCTTC. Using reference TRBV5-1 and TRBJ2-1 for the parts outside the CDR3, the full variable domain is KAGVTQTPRYLIKTRGQQVTLSCSPISGHRSVSWYQQTPGQGLQFLFEYFSETQRNKGNFPGRFSGRQFSNSRSEMNVSTLELGDSALYLCASRRDRGRNEQFFGPGTRLTVL.

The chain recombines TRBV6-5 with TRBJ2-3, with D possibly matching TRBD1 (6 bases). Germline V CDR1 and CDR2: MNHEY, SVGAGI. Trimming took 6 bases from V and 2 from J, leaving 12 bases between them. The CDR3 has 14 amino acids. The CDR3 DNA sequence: TGTGCCAGCAGCGACAGGTGGACCACAGATACGCAGTATTTT. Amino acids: CASSDRWTTDTQYF.

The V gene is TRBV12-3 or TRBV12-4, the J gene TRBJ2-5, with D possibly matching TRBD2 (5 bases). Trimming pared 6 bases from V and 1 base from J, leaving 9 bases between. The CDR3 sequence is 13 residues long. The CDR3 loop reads CASRLAGQETQYF. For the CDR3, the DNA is TGTGCCAGCAGGCTAGCAGGCCAAGAGACCCAGTACTTC.

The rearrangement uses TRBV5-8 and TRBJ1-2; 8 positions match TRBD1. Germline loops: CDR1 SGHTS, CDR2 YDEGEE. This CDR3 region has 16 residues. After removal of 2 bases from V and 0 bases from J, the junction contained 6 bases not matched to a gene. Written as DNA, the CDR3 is TGTGCCAGCAGCTTACGGACAGGGAATCCTAACTATGGCTACACCTTC. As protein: CASSLRTGNPNYGYTF.

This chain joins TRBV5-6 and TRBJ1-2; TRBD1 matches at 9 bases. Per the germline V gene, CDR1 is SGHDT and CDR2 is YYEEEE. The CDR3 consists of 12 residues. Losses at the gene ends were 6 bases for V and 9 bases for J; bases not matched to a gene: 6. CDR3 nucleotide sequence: TGTGCCAGCACTGAGGGACAGGGAAGCTACACCTTC. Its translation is CASTEGQGSYTF.

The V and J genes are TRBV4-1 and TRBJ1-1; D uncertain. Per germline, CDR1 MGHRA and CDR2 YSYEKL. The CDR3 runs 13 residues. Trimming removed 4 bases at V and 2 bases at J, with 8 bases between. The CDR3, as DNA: TGCGCCAGCAGCCGGACGGGAAACACTGAAGCTTTCTTT. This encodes CASSRTGNTEAFF.

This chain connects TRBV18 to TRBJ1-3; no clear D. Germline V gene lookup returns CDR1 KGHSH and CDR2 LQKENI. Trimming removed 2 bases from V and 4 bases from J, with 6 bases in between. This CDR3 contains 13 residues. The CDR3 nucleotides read TGTGCCAGCTCACCAGGAGACGGAAACACCATATATTTT. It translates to CASSPGDGNTIYF.

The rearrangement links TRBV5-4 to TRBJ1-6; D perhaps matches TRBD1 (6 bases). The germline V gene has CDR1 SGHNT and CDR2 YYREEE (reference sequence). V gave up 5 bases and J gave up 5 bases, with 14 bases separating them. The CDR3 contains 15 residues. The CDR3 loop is CASRSGGLNNSPLHF. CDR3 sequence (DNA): TGTGCCAGCAGGTCGGGGGGGCTGAATAATTCACCCCTCCACTTT.

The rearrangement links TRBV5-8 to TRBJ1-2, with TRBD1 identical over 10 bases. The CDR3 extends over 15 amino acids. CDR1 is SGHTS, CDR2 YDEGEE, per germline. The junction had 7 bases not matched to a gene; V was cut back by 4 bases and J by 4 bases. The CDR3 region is CASSPRTGGTYGYTF. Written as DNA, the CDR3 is TGTGCCAGCAGCCCCCGGACAGGGGGGACCTATGGCTACACCTTC.

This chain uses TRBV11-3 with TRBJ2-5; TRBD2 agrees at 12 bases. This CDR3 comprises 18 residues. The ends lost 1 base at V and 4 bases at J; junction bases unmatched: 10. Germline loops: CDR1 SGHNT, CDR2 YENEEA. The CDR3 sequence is CASSLGTSGDPARETQYF. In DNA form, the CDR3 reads TGTGCCAGCAGCTTAGGGACTAGCGGGGACCCGGCCCGAGAGACCCAGTACTTC.

CDR3 coding DNA: TGTGCCAGCAGCCAAGGGGGCCGGGATTCACCCCTCCACTTT. Residues: CASSQGGRDSPLHF. The chain uses TRBV3-1 (or the pseudogene TRBV3-2) and TRBJ1-6, with a tentative D call TRBD1 (5 bases). The CDR3 length is 14 residues. Germline lookup yields CDR1 LGHDT and CDR2 YNNKEL (reference sequence). V was pared by 1 base and J by 8 bases, with 9 bases between.

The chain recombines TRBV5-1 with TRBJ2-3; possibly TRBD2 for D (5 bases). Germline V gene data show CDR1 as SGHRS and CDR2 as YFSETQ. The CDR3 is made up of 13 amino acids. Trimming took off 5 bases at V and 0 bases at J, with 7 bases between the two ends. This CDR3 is CASRRGSTDTQYF. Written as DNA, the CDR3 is TGCGCCAGCAGACGCGGGAGCACAGATACGCAGTATTTT.

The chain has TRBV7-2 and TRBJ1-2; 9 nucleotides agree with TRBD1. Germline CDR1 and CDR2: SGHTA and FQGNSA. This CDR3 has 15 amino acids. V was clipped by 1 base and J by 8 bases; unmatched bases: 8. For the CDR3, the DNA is TGTGCCAGCAGCTTAGTATCGGGACAGGGATACGGCTACACCTTC. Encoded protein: CASSLVSGQGYGYTF.

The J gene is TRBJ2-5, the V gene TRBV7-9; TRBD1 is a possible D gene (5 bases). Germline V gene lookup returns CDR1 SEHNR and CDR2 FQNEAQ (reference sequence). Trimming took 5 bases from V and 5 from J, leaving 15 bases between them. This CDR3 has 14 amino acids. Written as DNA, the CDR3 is TGTGCCAGCAGCCCCCCGGCAGGGCGTGAGACCCAGTACTTC. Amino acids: CASSPPAGRETQYF.

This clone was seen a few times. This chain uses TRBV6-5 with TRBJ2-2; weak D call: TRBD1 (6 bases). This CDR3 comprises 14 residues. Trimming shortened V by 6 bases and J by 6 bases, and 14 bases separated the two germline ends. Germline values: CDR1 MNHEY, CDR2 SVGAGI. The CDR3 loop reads CASRAFRGSGELFF. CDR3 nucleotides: TGTGCCAGCAGAGCGTTCAGGGGCTCCGGGGAGCTGTTTTTT.

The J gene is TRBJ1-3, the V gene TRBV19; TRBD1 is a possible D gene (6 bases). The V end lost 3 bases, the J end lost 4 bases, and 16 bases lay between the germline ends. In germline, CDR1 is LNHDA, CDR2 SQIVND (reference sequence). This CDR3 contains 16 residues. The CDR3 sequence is CASSIQGRSEGNTIYF. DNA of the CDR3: TGTGCCAGTAGTATTCAGGGGCGAAGCGAAGGAAACACCATATATTTT.

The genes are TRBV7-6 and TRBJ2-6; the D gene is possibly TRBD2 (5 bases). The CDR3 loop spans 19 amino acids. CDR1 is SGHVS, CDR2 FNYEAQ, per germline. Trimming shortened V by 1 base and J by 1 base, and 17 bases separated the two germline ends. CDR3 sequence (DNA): TGTGCCAGCAGCTTAGGTGGAGAGAGGGCCCTATCTGGGGCCAACGTCCTGACTTTC. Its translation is CASSLGGERALSGANVLTF. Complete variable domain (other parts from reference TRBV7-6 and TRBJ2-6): GAGVSQSPRYKVTKRGQDVALRCDPISGHVSLYWYRQALGQGPEFLTYFNYEAQQDKSGLPNDRFSAERPEGSISTLTIQRTEQRDSAMYRCASSLGGERALSGANVLTFGAGSRLTVL.

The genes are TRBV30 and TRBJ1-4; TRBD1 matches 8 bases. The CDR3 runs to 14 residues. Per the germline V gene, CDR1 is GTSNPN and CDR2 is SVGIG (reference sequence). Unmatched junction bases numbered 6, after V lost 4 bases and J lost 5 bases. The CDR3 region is CAWTPGTGNEKLFF. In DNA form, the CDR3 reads TGTGCCTGGACACCCGGGACAGGCAATGAAAAACTGTTTTTT.

CDR3 residues: CASSSAGTGETQYF. The CDR3 nucleotides read TGTGCCAGCAGCTCGGCCGGGACAGGGGAGACCCAGTACTTC. The chain uses TRBV5-6 and TRBJ2-5, with 9 nucleotides matching TRBD1. Per the germline V gene, CDR1 is SGHDT and CDR2 is YYEEEE. After removal of 3 bases from V and 5 bases from J, the junction contained 5 bases not matched to a gene. There are 14 residues in the CDR3.

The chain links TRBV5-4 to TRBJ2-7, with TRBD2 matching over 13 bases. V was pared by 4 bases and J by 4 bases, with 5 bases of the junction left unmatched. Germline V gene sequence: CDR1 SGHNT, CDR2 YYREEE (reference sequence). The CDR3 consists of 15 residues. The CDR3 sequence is CASSDGTSGTYEQYF. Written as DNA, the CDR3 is TGTGCCAGCAGCGACGGGACTAGCGGGACATACGAGCAGTACTTC.

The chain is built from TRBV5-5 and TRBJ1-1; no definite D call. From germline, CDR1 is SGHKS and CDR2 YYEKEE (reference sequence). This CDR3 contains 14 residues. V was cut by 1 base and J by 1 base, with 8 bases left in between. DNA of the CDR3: TGTGCCAGCAGCTTGATTAGTCAGAACACTGAAGCTTTCTTT. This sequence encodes CASSLISQNTEAFF.

Here the CDR3 reads CASSLAGAGEQYF. The CDR3 DNA follows: TGTGCCAGCAGCTTAGCGGGGGCGGGCGAGCAGTACTTC. V gene TRBV7-9 combines with J gene TRBJ2-7, with a weak D call TRBD1 (6 bases). The germline CDR1 and CDR2 sequences are SEHNR and FQNEAQ (reference sequence). Trimming removed 0 bases at V and 6 bases at J, with 9 bases between. This CDR3 contains 13 residues.

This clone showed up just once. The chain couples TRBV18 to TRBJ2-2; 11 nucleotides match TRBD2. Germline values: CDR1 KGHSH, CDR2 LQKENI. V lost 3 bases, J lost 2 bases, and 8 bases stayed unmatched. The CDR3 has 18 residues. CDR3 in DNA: TGTGCCAGCTCACCGCCTCTACTAGCGGGGGTTAACACCGGGGAGCTGTTTTTT. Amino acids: CASSPPLLAGVNTGELFF.

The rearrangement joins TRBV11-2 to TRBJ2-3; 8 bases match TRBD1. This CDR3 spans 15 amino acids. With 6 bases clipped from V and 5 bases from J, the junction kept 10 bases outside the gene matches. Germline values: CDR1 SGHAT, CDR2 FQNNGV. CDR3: CASRDGQGSRDTQYF. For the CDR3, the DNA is TGTGCCAGCAGAGACGGACAGGGTAGTCGAGATACGCAGTATTTT.

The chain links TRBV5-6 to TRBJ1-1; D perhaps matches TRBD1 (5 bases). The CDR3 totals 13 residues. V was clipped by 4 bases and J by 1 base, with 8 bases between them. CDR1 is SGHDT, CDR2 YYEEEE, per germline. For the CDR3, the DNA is TGTGCCAGCAGCACAGGATCGAACACTGAAGCTTTCTTT. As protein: CASSTGSNTEAFF.

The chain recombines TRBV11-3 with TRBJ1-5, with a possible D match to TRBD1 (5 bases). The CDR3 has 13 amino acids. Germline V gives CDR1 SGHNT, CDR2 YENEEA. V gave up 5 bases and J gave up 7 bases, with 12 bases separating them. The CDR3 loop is CASSNGGGQPQHF. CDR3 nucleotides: TGTGCCAGCAGCAATGGGGGAGGCCAGCCCCAGCATTTT.

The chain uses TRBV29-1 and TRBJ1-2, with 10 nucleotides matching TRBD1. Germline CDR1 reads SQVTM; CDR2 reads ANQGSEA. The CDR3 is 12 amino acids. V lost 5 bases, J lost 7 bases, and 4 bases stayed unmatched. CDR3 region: CSVTTGGIGYTF. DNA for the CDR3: TGCAGCGTTACGACAGGGGGCATTGGCTACACCTTC. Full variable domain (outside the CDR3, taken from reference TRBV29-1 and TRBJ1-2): SAVISQKPSRDICQRGTSLTIQCQVDSQVTMMFWYRQQPGQSLTLIATANQGSEATYESGFVIDKFPISRPNLTFSTLTVSNMSPEDSSIYLCSVTTGGIGYTFGSGTRLTVV.

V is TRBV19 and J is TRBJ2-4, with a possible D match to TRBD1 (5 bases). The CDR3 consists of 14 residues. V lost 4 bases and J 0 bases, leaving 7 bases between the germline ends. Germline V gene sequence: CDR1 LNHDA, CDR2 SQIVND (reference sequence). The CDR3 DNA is TGTGCCAGTAGTACAGGGTTAGCCAAAAACATTCAGTACTTC. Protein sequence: CASSTGLAKNIQYF.